This TCR beta chain was obtained from a study of blood T cells in healthy people across ages. Study-wide results and limits: In older individuals, TCR beta diversity per million T cells was lower, falling roughly linearly with age.

Germline V gene lookup returns CDR1 SQVTM and CDR2 ANQGSEA. The CDR3 runs to 13 residues. Regarding this clonotype: Its antigen is not known. A read error may be the cause here, since a much bigger clone is one base away.

Combining a sample-barcoded 5' primer with a J-beta primer mix, a second PCR ran for about 6 to 12 cycles. Each cDNA molecule was tagged by a template-switch adaptor that had 12 random nucleotides. In TCRdb, the 5' RACE reads were re-called with MiXCR into one record per CDR3 protein. There are 650,000 or so distinct CDR3 sequences in the sample; roughly half occur only once, and around an eighth lies in the top ten. Each donor's blood draw was 8.5 to 10 milliliters of peripheral blood. The receptor comes from a woman older than 75 in good health. Sequencing was done on a sample of blood. This sequence joins TRBV29-1 and TRBJ2-3, with 9 nucleotides matching TRBD2. The CDR3 sequence: CSGGTSTVDTQSF. CDR3 in DNA: TGCAGCGGGGGGACTAGCACCGTAGATACGCAGTCTTTT.